This T cell receptor beta chain came from a study of early T cells in non-severe SARS-CoV-2 infection. Germline CDR1 reads SGHVS; CDR2 reads FNYEAQ. CDR3 length: 17 amino acids. The V and J ends lost 1 base and 7 bases, in that order; junction bases with no gene match: 5. This clonotype is deemed medium-sized. One entry per CDR3 protein results from TCRdb running MiXCR on the 5' RACE reads. There are roughly 46,000 distinct CDR3 sequences in the sample; 5.4% occur only once, and roughly 5.2% lies in the top ten. The source is an adult who was a healthcare worker with PCR-confirmed SARS-CoV-2 infection or an uninfected control (not recorded which). Sample: whole blood, taken at baseline. The chain links TRBV7-6 to TRBJ2-1; TRBD2 aligns across 15 bases. CDR3 amino acids: CASSLDPGLAGGNEQFF. CDR3 coding DNA: TGTGCCAGCAGCTTAGATCCGGGACTAGCGGGAGGTAATGAGCAGTTCTTC.